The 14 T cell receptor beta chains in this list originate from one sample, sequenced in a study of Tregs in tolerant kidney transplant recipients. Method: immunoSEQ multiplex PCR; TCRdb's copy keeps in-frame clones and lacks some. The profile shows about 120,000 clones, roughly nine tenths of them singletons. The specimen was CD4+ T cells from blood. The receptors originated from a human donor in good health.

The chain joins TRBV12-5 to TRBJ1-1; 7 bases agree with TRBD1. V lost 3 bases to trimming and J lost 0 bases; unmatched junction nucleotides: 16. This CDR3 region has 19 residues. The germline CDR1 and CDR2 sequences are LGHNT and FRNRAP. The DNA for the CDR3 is TGTGCTAGTGGTTTCGTCCCCGGGACAGATAAACTTTTGAACACTGAAGCTTTCTTT. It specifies CASGFVPGTDKLLNTEAFF.

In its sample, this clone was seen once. DNA for the CDR3: TGTGCCAGCAGCCTACAGGGGGCTTACGAGCAGTACTTC. Encoded protein: CASSLQGAYEQYF. V gene TRBV7-3 combines with J gene TRBJ2-7, with 9 bases lining up with TRBD1. The V gene end was trimmed by 5 bases and the J gene end by 4 bases; junction bases not matched to a gene: 3. This CDR3 has 13 amino acids. Germline V lookup: CDR1 SGHTA, CDR2 FQGTGA.

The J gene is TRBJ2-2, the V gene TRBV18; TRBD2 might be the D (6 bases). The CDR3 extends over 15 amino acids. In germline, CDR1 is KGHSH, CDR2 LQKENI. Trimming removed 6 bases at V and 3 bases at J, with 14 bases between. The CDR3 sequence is CASSRTPGDTGELFF. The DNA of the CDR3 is TGTGCCAGCTCCCGGACCCCGGGGGACACCGGGGAGCTGTTTTTT. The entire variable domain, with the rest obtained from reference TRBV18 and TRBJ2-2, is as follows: NAGVMQNPRHLVRRRGQEARLRCSPMKGHSHVYWYRQLPEEGLKFMVYLQKENIIDESGMPKERFSAEFPKEGPSILRIQQVVRGDSAAYFCASSRTPGDTGELFFGEGSRLTVL.

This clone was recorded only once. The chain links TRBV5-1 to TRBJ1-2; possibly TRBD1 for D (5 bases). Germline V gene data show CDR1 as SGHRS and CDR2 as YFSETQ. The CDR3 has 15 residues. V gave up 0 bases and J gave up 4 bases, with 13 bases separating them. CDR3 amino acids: CASSLAGARTYGYTF. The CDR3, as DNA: TGCGCCAGCAGCTTGGCCGGGGCGCGAACCTATGGCTACACCTTC.

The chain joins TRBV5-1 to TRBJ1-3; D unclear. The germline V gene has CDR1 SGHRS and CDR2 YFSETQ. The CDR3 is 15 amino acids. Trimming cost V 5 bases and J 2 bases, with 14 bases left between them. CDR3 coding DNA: TGCGCCAGCAGAATTAGTCCCACCACTGGAAACACCATATATTTT. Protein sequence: CASRISPTTGNTIYF.

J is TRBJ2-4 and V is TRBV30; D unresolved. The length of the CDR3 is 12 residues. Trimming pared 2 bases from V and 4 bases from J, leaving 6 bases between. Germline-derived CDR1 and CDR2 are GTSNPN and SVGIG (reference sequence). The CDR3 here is CAWSPQKNIQYF. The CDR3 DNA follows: TGTGCCTGGAGTCCCCAGAAAAACATTCAGTACTTC.

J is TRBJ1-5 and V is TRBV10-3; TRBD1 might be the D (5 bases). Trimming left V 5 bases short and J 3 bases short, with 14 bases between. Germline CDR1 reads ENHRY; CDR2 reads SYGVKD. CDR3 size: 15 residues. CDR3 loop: CAISPGLPVNQPQHF. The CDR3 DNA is TGTGCCATCAGTCCAGGGTTACCGGTCAATCAGCCCCAGCATTTT.

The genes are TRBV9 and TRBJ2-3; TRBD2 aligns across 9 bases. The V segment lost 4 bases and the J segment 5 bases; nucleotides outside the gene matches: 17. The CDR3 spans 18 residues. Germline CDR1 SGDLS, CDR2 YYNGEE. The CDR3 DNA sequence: TGTGCCAGCAGCCTACGTGGCGGTAGCGGGAGTAGGGGAGATACGCAGTATTTT. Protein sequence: CASSLRGGSGSRGDTQYF.

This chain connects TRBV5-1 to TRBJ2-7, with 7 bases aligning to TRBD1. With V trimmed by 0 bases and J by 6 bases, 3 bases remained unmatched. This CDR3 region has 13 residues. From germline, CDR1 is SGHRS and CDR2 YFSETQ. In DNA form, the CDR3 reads TGCGCCAGCAGCTTGGAAGGGGGCTTCGAGCAGTACTTC. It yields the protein CASSLEGGFEQYF. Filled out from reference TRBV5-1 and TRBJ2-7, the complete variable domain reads KAGVTQTPRYLIKTRGQQVTLSCSPISGHRSVSWYQQTPGQGLQFLFEYFSETQRNKGNFPGRFSGRQFSNSRSEMNVSTLELGDSALYLCASSLEGGFEQYFGPGTRLTVT.

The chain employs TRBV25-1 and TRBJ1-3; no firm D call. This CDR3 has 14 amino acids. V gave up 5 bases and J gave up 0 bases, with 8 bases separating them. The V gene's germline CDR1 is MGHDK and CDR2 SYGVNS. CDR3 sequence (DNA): TGTGCCAGCAGTAGAATAGGCTCTGGAAACACCATATATTTT. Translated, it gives CASSRIGSGNTIYF.

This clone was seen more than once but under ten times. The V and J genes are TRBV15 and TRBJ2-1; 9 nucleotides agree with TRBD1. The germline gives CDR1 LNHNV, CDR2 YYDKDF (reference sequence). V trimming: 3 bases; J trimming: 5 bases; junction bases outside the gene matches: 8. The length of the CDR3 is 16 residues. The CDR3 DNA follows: TGTGCCACCAGCAGCCCCGGGACAGGGCTCAACAATGAGCAGTTCTTC. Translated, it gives CATSSPGTGLNNEQFF.

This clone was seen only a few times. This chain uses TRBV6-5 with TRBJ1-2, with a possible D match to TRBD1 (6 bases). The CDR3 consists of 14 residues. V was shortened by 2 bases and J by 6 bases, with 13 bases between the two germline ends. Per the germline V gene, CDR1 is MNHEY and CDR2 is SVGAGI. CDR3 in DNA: TGTGCCAGCAGTTACGGTCCCAGGGGAGATGGCTACACCTTC. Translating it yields CASSYGPRGDGYTF.

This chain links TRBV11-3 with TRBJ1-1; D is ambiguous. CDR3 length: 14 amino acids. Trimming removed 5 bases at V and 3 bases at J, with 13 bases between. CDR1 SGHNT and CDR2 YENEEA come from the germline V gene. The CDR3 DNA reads TGTGCCAGCAGCCCAGGTCCCGGTTACACTGAAGCTTTCTTT. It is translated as CASSPGPGYTEAFF.

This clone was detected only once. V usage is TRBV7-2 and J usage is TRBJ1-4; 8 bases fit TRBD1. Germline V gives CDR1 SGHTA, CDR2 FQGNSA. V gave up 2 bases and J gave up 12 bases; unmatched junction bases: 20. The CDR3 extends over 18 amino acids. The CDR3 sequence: CASSLNPNRQGQSVELFF. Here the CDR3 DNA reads TGTGCCAGCAGCTTAAACCCGAACCGACAGGGGCAGAGCGTGGAACTGTTTTTT. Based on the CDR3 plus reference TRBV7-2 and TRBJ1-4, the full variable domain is GAGVSQSPSNKVTEKGKDVELRCDPISGHTALYWYRQSLGQGLEFLIYFQGNSAPDKSGLPSDRFSAERTGGSVSTLTIQRTQQEDSAVYLCASSLNPNRQGQSVELFFGSGTQLSVL.